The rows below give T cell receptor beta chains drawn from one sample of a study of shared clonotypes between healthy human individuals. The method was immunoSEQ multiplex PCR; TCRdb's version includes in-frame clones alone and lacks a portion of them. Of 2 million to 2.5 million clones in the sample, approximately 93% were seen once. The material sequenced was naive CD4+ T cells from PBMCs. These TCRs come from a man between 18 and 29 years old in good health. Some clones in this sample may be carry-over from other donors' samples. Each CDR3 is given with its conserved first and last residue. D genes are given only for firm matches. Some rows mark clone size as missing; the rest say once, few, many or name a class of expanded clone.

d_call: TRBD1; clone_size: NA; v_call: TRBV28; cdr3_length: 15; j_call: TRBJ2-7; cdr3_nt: TGTGCCAGCAGTTTTCCCGGGACAGGGTTCTACGAGCAGTACTTC; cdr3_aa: CASSFPGTGFYEQYF
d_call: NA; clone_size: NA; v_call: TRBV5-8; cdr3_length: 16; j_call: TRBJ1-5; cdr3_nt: TGTGCCAGCAGCTTTACCTTTGGACGGAGCAATCAGCCCCAGCATTTT; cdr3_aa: CASSFTFGRSNQPQHF
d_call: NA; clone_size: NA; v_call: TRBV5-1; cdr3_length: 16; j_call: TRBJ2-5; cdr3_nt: TGCGCCAGCAGCTCAGGGGACCTAAGGATAGGGGAGACCCAGTACTTC; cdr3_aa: CASSSGDLRIGETQYF
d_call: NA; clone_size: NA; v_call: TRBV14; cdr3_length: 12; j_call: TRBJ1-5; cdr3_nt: TGTGCCAGCAGCGACCTTGGGGGCGCCCAGCATTTT; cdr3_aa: CASSDLGGAQHF
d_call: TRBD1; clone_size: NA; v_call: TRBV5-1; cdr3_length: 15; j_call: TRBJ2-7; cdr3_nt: TGCGCCAGCAGCTCACCCGGGACAGGGGTCTACGAGCAGTACTTC; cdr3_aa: CASSSPGTGVYEQYF
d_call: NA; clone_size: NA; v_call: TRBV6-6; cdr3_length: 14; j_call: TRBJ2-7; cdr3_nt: TGTGCCAGCAGTCCGGCAGAGCAAACCTACGAGCAGTACTTC; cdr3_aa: CASSPAEQTYEQYF
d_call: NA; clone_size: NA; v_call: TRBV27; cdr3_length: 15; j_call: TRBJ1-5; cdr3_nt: TGTGCCAGCAGTCCTACGCCAGGCAGATTTCAGCCCCAGCATTTT; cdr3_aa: CASSPTPGRFQPQHF
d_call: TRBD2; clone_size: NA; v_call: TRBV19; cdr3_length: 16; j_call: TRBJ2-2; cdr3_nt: TGTGCCAGTAGTCTCCGAGCGGGAGGGGTCACCGGGGAGCTGTTTTTT; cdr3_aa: CASSLRAGGVTGELFF
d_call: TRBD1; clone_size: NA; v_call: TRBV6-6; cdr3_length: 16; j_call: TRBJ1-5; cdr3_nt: TGTGCCAGCAGGGATGGACAGGGGATAGGCAATCAGCCCCAGCATTTT; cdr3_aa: CASRDGQGIGNQPQHF
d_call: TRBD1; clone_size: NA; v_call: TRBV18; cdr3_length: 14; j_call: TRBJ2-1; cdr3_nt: TGTGCCAGCTCACCACCTTGGGACAGGGTGGAGCAGTTCTTC; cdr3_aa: CASSPPWDRVEQFF
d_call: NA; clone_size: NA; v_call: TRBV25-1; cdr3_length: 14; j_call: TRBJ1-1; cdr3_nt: TGTGCCAGCAGTGATAGAGGGGGGCCAACTGAAGCTTTCTTT; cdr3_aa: CASSDRGGPTEAFF
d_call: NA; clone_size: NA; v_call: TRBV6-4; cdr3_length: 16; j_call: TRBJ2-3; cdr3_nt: TGTGCCAGCAGTAGGTTGTTGAGGGATTGTACAGATACGCAGTATTTT; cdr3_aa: CASSRLLRDCTDTQYF
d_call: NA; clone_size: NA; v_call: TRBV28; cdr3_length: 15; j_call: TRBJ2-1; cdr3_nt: TGTGCCAGCACCCCCTTGGGGACCACCCGTTATGAGCAGTTCTTC; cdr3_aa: CASTPLGTTRYEQFF
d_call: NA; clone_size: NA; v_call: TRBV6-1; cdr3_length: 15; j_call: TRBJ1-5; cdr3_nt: TGTGCCGGAAAAGTCGGGGAGTATAGCAATCAGCCCCAGCATTTT; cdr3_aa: CAGKVGEYSNQPQHF
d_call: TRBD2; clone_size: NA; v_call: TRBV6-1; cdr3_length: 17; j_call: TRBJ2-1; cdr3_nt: TGTGCCAGCAGTGATAGCTTTCTAGCGGTCTCCTACAATGAGCAGTTCTTC; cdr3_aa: CASSDSFLAVSYNEQFF
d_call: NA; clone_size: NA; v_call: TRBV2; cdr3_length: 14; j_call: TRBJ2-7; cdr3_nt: TGTGCCAGCACGGCCGACTCTCGCTACTACGAGCAGTACTTC; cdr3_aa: CASTADSRYYEQYF
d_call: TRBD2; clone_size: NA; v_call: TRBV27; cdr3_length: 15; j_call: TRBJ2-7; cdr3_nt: TGTGCCAGCAGTTTATTGGGACTAGCAGCCTACGAGCAGTACTTC; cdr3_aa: CASSLLGLAAYEQYF
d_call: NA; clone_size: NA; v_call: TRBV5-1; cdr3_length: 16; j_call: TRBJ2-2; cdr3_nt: TGCGCCAGCAGCTTGGTCCCCGGGACGAGGACCGGGGAGCTGTTTTTT; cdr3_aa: CASSLVPGTRTGELFF
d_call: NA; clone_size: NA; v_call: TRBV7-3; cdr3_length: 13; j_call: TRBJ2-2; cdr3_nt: TGTGCCAGCAGCTTAACTTTCGCCGGGGAGCTGTTTTTT; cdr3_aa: CASSLTFAGELFF
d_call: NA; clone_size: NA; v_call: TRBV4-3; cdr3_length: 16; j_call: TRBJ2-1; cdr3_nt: TGCGCCAGCAGCCAAGTCGGTGACTCCGTATCGGTTGAGCAGTTCTTC; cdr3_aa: CASSQVGDSVSVEQFF
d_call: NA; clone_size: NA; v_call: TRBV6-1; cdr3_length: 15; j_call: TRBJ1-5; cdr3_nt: TGTGCCAGCAGGGTCAGGGGAAGGAGCAATCAGCCCCAGCATTTT; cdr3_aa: CASRVRGRSNQPQHF
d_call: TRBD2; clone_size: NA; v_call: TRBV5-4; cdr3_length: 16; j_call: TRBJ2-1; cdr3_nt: TGTGCCAGCAGCTTACCTCGAGCGGGAGGGCTTAATGAGCAGTTCTTC; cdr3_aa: CASSLPRAGGLNEQFF
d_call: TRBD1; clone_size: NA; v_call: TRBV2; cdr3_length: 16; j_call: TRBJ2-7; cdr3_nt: TGTGCCAGCAGTGGGGTCAGTCCGGGACAGAGCTACGAGCAGTACTTC; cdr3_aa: CASSGVSPGQSYEQYF
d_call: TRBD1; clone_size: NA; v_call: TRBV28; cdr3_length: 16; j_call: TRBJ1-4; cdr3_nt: TGTGCCAGCAGTCTACCCCAGACAGGGGGCAGGGAAAAACTGTTTTTT; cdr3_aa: CASSLPQTGGREKLFF
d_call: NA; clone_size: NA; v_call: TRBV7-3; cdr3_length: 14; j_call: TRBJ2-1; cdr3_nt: TGTGCCAGCAGCCTTACCAGCCAGGGCGTTAAGCAGTTCTTC; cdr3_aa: CASSLTSQGVKQFF
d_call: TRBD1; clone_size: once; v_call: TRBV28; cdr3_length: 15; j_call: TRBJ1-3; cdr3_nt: TGTGCCAGCAGTTTTATAGGGGGCGGTGGAAACACCATATATTTT; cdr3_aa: CASSFIGGGGNTIYF
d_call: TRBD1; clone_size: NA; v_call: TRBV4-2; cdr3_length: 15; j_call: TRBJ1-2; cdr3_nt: TGTGCCAGCAGCCTCGGGACAGGGGGCGACTATGGCTACACCTTC; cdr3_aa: CASSLGTGGDYGYTF
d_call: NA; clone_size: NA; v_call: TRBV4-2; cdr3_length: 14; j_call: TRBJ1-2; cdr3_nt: TGTGCCAGCAGCGATCCCCCAGGGGACTATGGCTACACCTTC; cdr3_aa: CASSDPPGDYGYTF
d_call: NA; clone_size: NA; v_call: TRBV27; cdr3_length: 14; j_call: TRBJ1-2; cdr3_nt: TGTGCCAGCAGTTTAATTCCAGGAAGTGGTGGCTACACCTTC; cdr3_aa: CASSLIPGSGGYTF
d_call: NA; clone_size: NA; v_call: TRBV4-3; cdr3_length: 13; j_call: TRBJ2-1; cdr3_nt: TGCGCCAGCAGCCAGTCCGGACAGAATGAGCAGTTCTTC; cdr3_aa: CASSQSGQNEQFF
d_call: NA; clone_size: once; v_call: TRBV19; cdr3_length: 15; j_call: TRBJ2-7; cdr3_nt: TGTGCCAGTAGCACGGCTAGGGGTGGAATTTACGAGCAGTACTTC; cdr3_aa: CASSTARGGIYEQYF
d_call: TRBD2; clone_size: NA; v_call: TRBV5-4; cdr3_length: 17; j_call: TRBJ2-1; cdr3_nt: TGTGCCAGCAGCTTGCCCGGGACTAGCGGGAGTTCAAATGAGCAGTTCTTC; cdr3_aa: CASSLPGTSGSSNEQFF
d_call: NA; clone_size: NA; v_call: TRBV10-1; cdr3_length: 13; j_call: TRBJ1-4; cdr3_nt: TGCGCCACCAAGGGGCGGAAAAATGAAAAACTGTTTTTT; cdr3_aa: CATKGRKNEKLFF
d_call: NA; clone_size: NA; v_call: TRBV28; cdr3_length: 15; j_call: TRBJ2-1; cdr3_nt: TGTGCCAGCAGTTTGGCCGATCTGGCCTACAATGAGCAGTTCTTC; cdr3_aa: CASSLADLAYNEQFF
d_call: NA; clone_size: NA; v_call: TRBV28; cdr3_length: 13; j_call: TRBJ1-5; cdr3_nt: TGTGCCAGCATAAGTGTTAGCAATCAGCCCCAGCATTTT; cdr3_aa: CASISVSNQPQHF
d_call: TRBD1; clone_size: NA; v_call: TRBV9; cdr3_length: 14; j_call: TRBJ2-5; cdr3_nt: TGTGCCAGCAGCCCCCGGGACAGCGAAGAGACCCAGTACTTC; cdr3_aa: CASSPRDSEETQYF
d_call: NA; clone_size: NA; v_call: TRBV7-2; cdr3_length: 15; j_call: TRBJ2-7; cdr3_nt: TGTGCCAGCAGCTTAGTAAACGCCCCGGAGCACGAGCAGTACTTC; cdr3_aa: CASSLVNAPEHEQYF
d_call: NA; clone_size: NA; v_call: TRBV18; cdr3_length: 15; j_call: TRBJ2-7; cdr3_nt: TGTGCCAGCTCACCACGGTCGGGAGCAACCTACGAGCAGTACTTC; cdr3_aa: CASSPRSGATYEQYF
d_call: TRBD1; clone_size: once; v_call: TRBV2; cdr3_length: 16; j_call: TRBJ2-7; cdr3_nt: TGTGCCAGCAGTGTACTGTCGGGACAGGGTACGTACGAGCAGTACTTC; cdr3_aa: CASSVLSGQGTYEQYF
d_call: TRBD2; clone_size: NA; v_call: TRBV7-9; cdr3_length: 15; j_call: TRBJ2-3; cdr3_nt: TGTGCCAGCAGCTTAGGGACGGGAGGGCCGGGTACGCAGTATTTT; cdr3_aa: CASSLGTGGPGTQYF
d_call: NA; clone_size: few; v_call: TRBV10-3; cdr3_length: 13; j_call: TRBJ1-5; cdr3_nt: TGTGCCATCAGTGAGACAGCGAATCAGCCCCAGCATTTT; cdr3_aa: CAISETANQPQHF
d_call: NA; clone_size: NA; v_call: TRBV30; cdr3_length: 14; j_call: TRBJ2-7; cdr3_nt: TGTGCCTCCATAACTAAAGACAGGAGCTACGAGCAGTACTTC; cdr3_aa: CASITKDRSYEQYF
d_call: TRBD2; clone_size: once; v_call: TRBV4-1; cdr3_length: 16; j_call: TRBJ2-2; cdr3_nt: TGCGCCAGCAGCCCCCGGACTAGCGGGACAACCGGGGAGCTGTTTTTT; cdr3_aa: CASSPRTSGTTGELFF
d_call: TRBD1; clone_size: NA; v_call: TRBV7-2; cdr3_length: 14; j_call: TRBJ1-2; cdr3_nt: TGTGCCAGCAGCTTATTGGGACAGACTTATGGCTACACCTTC; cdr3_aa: CASSLLGQTYGYTF
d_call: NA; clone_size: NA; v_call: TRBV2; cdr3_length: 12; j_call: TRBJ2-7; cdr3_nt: TGTGCCACCGAACAGGGCCCCTACGAGCAGTACTTC; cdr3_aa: CATEQGPYEQYF
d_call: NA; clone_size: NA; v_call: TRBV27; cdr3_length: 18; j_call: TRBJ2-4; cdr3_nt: TGTGCCAGCAGTTTAATGGGTCCAGACTCACCGAGCAAAAACATTCAGTACTTC; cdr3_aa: CASSLMGPDSPSKNIQYF